Listed below are T cell receptor beta chains from one sample, sequenced in a study of blood T cell repertoires in COVID-19. This table comes from immunoSEQ multiplex PCR, and its TCRdb copy is limited to in-frame clones, with some not included. The sample gives 240,000 or so clones, about 82% of which show up once; 10% to 15% is in the top ten. The specimen sequenced was peripheral blood. The receptors here all came from a man aged 80 or over with acute or convalescent COVID-19. CDR3s include the opening cysteine and the closing phenylalanine or tryptophan. The order of the fields is V gene, D gene, CDR3 length, J gene, clone size, CDR3 protein, CDR3 DNA. A D gene is named only where the DNA matches it firmly. Rows give clone size only sometimes, using once, few, many, or a class for an expanded clone.

TRBV19	.	14	TRBJ2-3	.	CASSIASATDTQYF	TGTGCCAGTAGTATTGCCAGCGCCACAGATACGCAGTATTTT
TRBV10-3	.	14	TRBJ1-1	.	CATLTAMGATEAFF	TGTGCCACCCTTACGGCAATGGGGGCCACTGAAGCTTTCTTT
TRBV5-1	.	15	TRBJ1-1	once	CASSLDGAVNTEAFF	TGCGCCAGCAGCTTGGATGGCGCGGTGAACACTGAAGCTTTCTTT
TRBV27	.	15	TRBJ1-2	.	CASSLKGRADYGYTF	TGTGCCAGCAGTTTAAAGGGCAGGGCGGACTATGGCTACACCTTC
TRBV28	.	15	TRBJ2-7	.	CASSSSSGRDYEQYF	TGTGCCAGCAGTTCATCCTCGGGAAGGGATTACGAGCAGTACTTC
TRBV5-1	TRBD2	18	TRBJ2-1	.	CASSLRTSGMSSYNEQFF	TGCGCCAGCAGCTTGAGGACTAGCGGGATGAGCTCCTACAATGAGCAGTTCTTC
TRBV28	.	14	TRBJ1-3	.	CASSSRKGGNTIYF	TGTGCCAGCAGTTCCCGTAAGGGGGGAAACACCATATATTTT
TRBV19	.	15	TRBJ1-5	.	CASSILGQGGQPQHF	TGTGCCAGTAGTATATTGGGGCAGGGTGGACAGCCCCAGCATTTT
TRBV2	.	13	TRBJ1-1	.	CARGGARDTEAFF	TGTGCCAGGGGGGGGGCTAGGGACACTGAAGCTTTCTTT
TRBV18	TRBD2	15	TRBJ2-7	.	CASSPPGGVWYEQYF	TGTGCCAGCTCACCACCGGGGGGGGTTTGGTACGAGCAGTACTTC
TRBV7-8	.	14	TRBJ1-6	.	CASRLGQSNSPLHF	TGTGCCAGCCGCTTAGGACAGTCTAATTCACCCCTCCACTTT
TRBV19	TRBD2	17	TRBJ2-1	.	CASSIDRGGTSYNEQFF	TGTGCCAGTAGTATAGATCGCGGGGGTACCTCCTACAATGAGCAGTTCTTC
TRBV3-1/TRBV3-2	TRBD2	16	TRBJ2-3	.	CASSQVVGGGGDTQYF	TGTGCCAGCAGCCAAGTGGTCGGCGGGGGAGGGGATACGCAGTATTTT
TRBV6-5	.	14	TRBJ2-7	.	CASSPAASLNEQYF	TGTGCCAGCAGTCCTGCGGCTAGCCTGAACGAGCAGTACTTC
TRBV6-5	TRBD2	16	TRBJ2-5	.	CASSWGLAGARETQYF	TGTGCCAGCAGTTGGGGACTAGCGGGGGCCCGGGAGACCCAGTACTTC
TRBV28	TRBD1	15	TRBJ1-6	.	CASSPATGAGSPLHF	TGTGCCAGCAGCCCAGCTACAGGGGCAGGCTCACCCCTCCACTTT
TRBV28	TRBD1	15	TRBJ2-3	.	CASSSPRTGRITQYF	TGTGCCAGCAGTAGCCCGAGGACAGGGAGGATCACGCAGTATTTT
TRBV6-2/TRBV6-3	.	15	TRBJ1-3	.	CASSYLGSSGNTIYF	TGTGCCAGCAGTTACCTCGGGAGCTCTGGAAACACCATATATTTT
TRBV28	.	14	TRBJ1-2	.	CASSLQQLLGGYTF	TGTGCCAGCAGTTTACAACAGCTATTAGGTGGCTACACCTTC
TRBV7-2	.	15	TRBJ2-7	.	CASSLAPGKPYEQYF	TGTGCCAGCAGCTTAGCGCCAGGGAAGCCCTACGAGCAGTACTTC
TRBV19	.	15	TRBJ1-1	.	CASSIGGAGSAEAFF	TGTGCCAGTAGTATAGGGGGTGCGGGCTCTGCTGAAGCTTTCTTT
TRBV6-6	.	12	TRBJ2-7	.	CASEGLSYEQYF	TGTGCCAGCGAGGGCCTCTCCTACGAGCAGTACTTC
TRBV5-1	TRBD1	14	TRBJ1-2	.	CASSPGTGAYGYTF	TGCGCCAGCAGCCCCGGGACAGGGGCGTATGGCTACACCTTC
TRBV10-1	TRBD2	16	TRBJ2-7	.	CASSAGLAGSCYEQYF	TGCGCCAGCAGCGCGGGACTAGCGGGATCCTGTTACGAGCAGTACTTC
TRBV28	.	14	TRBJ1-6	.	CASRRTVDNSPLHF	TGTGCCAGCAGACGGACAGTCGATAATTCACCCCTCCACTTT
TRBV1	.	17	TRBJ2-1	.	CTSSQERGTSGRSEQFF	TGCACCAGCAGCCAAGAGAGGGGAACTAGCGGTAGGAGTGAGCAGTTCTTC
TRBV19	TRBD2	13	TRBJ2-7	few	CASSPGLAHEQYF	TGTGCCAGTAGTCCGGGACTAGCCCACGAGCAGTACTTC
TRBV5-4	TRBD1	15	TRBJ2-5	.	CASSSRQGTWETQYF	TGTGCCAGCAGCTCTAGACAGGGGACATGGGAGACCCAGTACTTC
TRBV6-5	.	13	TRBJ1-2	.	CASSSRVGYGYTF	TGTGCCAGCAGCTCGCGGGTGGGCTATGGCTACACCTTC
TRBV9	.	15	TRBJ1-3	.	CASSVTSQAGNTIYF	TGTGCCAGCAGCGTGACCTCCCAGGCAGGAAACACCATATATTTT
TRBV9	.	14	TRBJ1-2	.	CASSVDRSRSSYTF	TGTGCCAGCAGCGTAGATCGATCCAGGTCCAGCTACACCTTC
TRBV7-2	TRBD2	12	TRBJ2-7	.	CASSLGGGLPYF	TGTGCCAGCAGCTTAGGCGGGGGACTACCGTACTTC
TRBV19	TRBD1	17	TRBJ1-6	.	CASSGVPTGTLGSPLHF	TGTGCCAGTAGCGGCGTTCCGACAGGGACTTTAGGATCACCCCTCCACTTT
TRBV7-2	.	15	TRBJ2-7	.	CASSFRLDRNYEQYF	TGTGCCAGCAGCTTCCGATTGGACAGAAACTACGAGCAGTACTTC
TRBV4-2	.	15	TRBJ1-2	.	CASSQDDGQLYGYTF	TGTGCCAGCAGCCAAGATGATGGACAGCTCTATGGCTACACCTTC
TRBV3-1/TRBV3-2	TRBD1	14	TRBJ1-1	.	CASSPSGGNTEAFF	TGTGCCAGCAGCCCCTCAGGGGGGAACACTGAAGCTTTCTTT
TRBV19	TRBD1	18	TRBJ1-1	once	CASSPRDRGAWGNTEAFF	TGTGCCAGTAGTCCTCGGGACAGGGGAGCTTGGGGAAACACTGAAGCTTTCTTT
TRBV28	.	13	TRBJ2-7	.	CASSPHTSYEQYF	TGTGCCAGCAGTCCTCACACCTCCTACGAGCAGTACTTC
TRBV10-2	.	13	TRBJ1-1	.	CASSATGNTEAFF	TGCGCCAGCAGTGCCACAGGGAACACTGAAGCTTTCTTT
TRBV3-1/TRBV3-2	.	13	TRBJ2-7	.	CASSPTSSYEQYF	TGTGCCAGCAGCCCGACAAGCTCCTACGAGCAGTACTTC
TRBV7-2	TRBD2	14	TRBJ2-1	.	CASSFGAGPNEQFF	TGTGCCAGCAGCTTCGGAGCGGGGCCTAATGAGCAGTTCTTC
TRBV9	.	14	TRBJ2-7	few	CASSLREGSYEQYF	TGTGCCAGCAGCCTCCGAGAGGGCAGTTACGAGCAGTACTTC
TRBV5-1	TRBD1	18	TRBJ2-1	.	CASSAGTGGTLASDEQFF	TGCGCCAGCAGTGCCGGGACAGGGGGTACACTGGCGAGTGATGAGCAGTTCTTC
TRBV7-8	TRBD2	15	TRBJ2-1	.	CASSTGTSGYNEQFF	TGTGCCAGCAGCACAGGGACTAGCGGATACAATGAGCAGTTCTTC
TRBV28	TRBD1	16	TRBJ1-6	once	CASSLRGGAGDSPLHF	TGTGCCAGCAGTTTACGAGGGGGCGCCGGGGATTCACCCCTCCACTTT
TRBV11-2	TRBD2	16	TRBJ2-3	.	CASSPTLAGAPDTQYF	TGTGCCAGCAGCCCTACACTAGCGGGAGCCCCAGATACGCAGTATTTT
TRBV6-2/TRBV6-3	TRBD2	18	TRBJ2-3	.	CASSARILAGGRTDTQYF	TGTGCCAGCAGTGCCCGAATACTAGCGGGGGGGCGCACAGATACGCAGTATTTT
TRBV12-3/TRBV12-4	.	12	TRBJ1-2	.	CASRTGAYGYTF	TGTGCCAGCAGGACCGGAGCCTATGGCTACACCTTC
TRBV10-3	TRBD1	15	TRBJ1-1	.	CAISGGQGPRTEAFF	TGTGCCATCAGCGGCGGACAGGGGCCGCGCACTGAAGCTTTCTTT
TRBV19	TRBD2	15	TRBJ2-1	.	CASTTSGGFYNEQFF	TGTGCCAGTACTACTAGCGGGGGCTTCTACAATGAGCAGTTCTTC
TRBV18	.	14	TRBJ1-5	.	CASSPYRDNQPQHF	TGTGCCAGCTCACCATACAGGGACAATCAGCCCCAGCATTTT